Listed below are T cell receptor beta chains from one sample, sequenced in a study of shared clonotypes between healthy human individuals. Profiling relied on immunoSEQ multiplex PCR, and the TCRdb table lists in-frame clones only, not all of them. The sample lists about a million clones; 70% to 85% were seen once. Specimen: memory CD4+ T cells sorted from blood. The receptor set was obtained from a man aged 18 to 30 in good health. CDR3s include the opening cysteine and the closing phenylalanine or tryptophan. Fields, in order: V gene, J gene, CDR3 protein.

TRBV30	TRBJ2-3	CAWTAGTDTQYF
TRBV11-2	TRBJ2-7	CASSLERGGVYEQYF
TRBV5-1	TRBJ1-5	CASSLGSGGGNQPQHF
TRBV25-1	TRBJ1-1	CAGSRSRQRIGAFF
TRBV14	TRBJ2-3	CASSRFTDTQYF
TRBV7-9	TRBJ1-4	CASSLSPSGGNEKLFF
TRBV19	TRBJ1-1	CASSYQTGRSAEAFF
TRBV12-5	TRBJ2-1	CASGLSYNEQFF
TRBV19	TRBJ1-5	CASSMGGQGFQPQHF
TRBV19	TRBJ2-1	CASSMFVSSGTNEQFF
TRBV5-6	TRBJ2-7	CASSLRTTYEQYF
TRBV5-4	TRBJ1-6	CASSLKQGGNSPLHF
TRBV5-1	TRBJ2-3	CASKASVAGFPDTQYF
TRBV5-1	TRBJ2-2	CASSLGAGRNTGELFF
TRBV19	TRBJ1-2	CASSSPLGLNLGYTF
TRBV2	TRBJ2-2	CASSDLEAGTGELFF
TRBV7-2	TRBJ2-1	CASSAGSSYNEQFF
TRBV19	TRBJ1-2	CASSGDQGRDGYTF
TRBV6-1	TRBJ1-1	CASRNEGFTEAFF
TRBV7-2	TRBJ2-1	CASSPGLGSYNEQFF
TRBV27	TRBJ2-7	CASSFSSGGSYEQYF
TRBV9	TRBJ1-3	CASSVDQHGNTIYF
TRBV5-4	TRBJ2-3	CASSSGQGRTDTQYF
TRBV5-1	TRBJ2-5	CASSLEEGTETQYF
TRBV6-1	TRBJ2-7	CASIEWGEQYF
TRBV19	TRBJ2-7	CASSADLGSYEQYF
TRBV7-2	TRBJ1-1	CASSLGVRLNTEAFF
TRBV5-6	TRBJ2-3	CASSLEGGTDTQYF
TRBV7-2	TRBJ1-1	CASSLFGNTEAFF